A selection of T cell receptor beta chains follows, all from one sample in a study of T cells in Graves' hyperthyroidism and ophthalmopathy. TCRdb re-called the multiplex PCR reads through MiXCR, storing one row per CDR3 protein. The table lists 600,000 to 700,000 distinct CDR3 sequences, about 45% of them singletons. The specimen was peripheral blood or thyroid tissue (not recorded which). The receptors were sampled from an adult man with Graves' disease, either hyperthyroidism or ophthalmopathy (not recorded which). The CDR3 runs from the conserved cysteine through the conserved F or W. The D gene is left open where the match is weak. The size field is filled for only some rows; it gives once, few, many or a size class.

d_gene	v_gene	abundance	j_gene	CDR3aa	CDR3nt
NA	TRBV15	many	TRBJ2-6	CATSRDLPGAPGANVLTF	TGTGCCACCAGCAGAGATCTGCCGGGAGCCCCTGGGGCCAACGTCCTGACTTTC
NA	TRBV7-2	NA	TRBJ1-5	CASSPPGVIQPQHF	TGTGCCAGCAGCCCCCCTGGCGTGATTCAGCCCCAGCATTTT
NA	TRBV15	NA	TRBJ1-5	CATSTGTQHF	TGTGCCACCAGCACCGGGACCCAGCATTTT
NA	TRBV7-6	many	TRBJ1-5	CASSLNGPNQPQHF	TGTGCCAGCAGCTTAAATGGGCCCAATCAGCCCCAGCATTTT
NA	TRBV7-9	many	TRBJ1-4	CASSLRGEKLFF	TGTGCCAGCAGCCTACGAGGGGAAAAACTGTTTTTT
NA	TRBV12-3/TRBV12-4	NA	TRBJ1-3	CASSESSNTIYF	TGTGCCAGCAGTGAGAGTTCAAACACCATATATTTT
NA	TRBV7-3	many	TRBJ2-7	CASSSTPSGYYEQYF	TGTGCCAGCAGCTCCACCCCCAGCGGATACTACGAGCAGTACTTC
NA	TRBV2	many	TRBJ1-6	CASSEGRDSPLHF	TGTGCCAGCAGTGAGGGACGGGATTCACCCCTCCACTTT
NA	TRBV7-9	many	TRBJ2-7	CASSLAGANEQYF	TGTGCCAGCAGCTTAGCAGGGGCCAACGAGCAGTACTTC
NA	TRBV15	many	TRBJ1-1	CATSRQGDTEAFF	TGTGCCACCAGCAGACAGGGAGACACTGAAGCTTTCTTT
NA	TRBV19	NA	TRBJ1-2	CASEGGYGYTF	TGTGCCAGCGAAGGGGGGTATGGCTACACCTTC
NA	TRBV6-5	many	TRBJ2-7	CASSEFRQQHYEQYF	TGTGCCAGCAGTGAATTCCGACAGCAGCATTACGAGCAGTACTTC
NA	TRBV29-1	few	TRBJ2-7	CSVVGTGLGLEQYF	TGCAGCGTTGTGGGTACGGGACTCGGATTGGAGCAGTACTTC
TRBD1	TRBV12-3/TRBV12-4	NA	TRBJ1-1	CASSAGTGYDTEAFF	TGTGCCAGCAGTGCCGGGACAGGGTACGACACTGAAGCTTTCTTT
NA	TRBV7-9	NA	TRBJ1-5	CASSLNGVLQPQHF	TGTGCCAGCAGCTTAAATGGGGTGTTGCAGCCCCAGCATTTT